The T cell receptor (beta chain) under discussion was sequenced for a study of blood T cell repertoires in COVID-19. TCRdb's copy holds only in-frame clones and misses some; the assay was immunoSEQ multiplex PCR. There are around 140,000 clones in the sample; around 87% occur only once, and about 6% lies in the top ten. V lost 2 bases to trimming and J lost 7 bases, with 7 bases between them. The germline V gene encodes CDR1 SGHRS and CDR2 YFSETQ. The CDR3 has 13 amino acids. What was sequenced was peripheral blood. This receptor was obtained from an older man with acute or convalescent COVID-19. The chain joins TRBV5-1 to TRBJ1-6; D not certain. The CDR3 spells CASSLTENSPLHF. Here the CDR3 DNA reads TGCGCCAGCAGCTTAACTGAAAATTCACCCCTCCACTTT.